The T cell receptor (beta chain) described here comes from a study of OX40 agonist ivuxolimab in advanced cancers. Study summary: Subjects had a mean age of around 60 years, with a range of 23 to 79; less than 90% were male. Partial responses, seen in three patients, involved one hepatocellular carcinoma and two cutaneous melanomas. Study-level points and caveats: At doses 0.1 to 3.0 mg/kg, CD4+ and CD8+ clones expanded.

Points on this clone: The antigen remains unidentified.

Assay used: immunoSEQ multiplex PCR; TCRdb lists only in-frame clones, some missing. The sample consists of about 49,000 clones, 85% of them appearing once. From germline, CDR1 is LGHNA and CDR2 YNFKEQ. There are 14 residues in the CDR3. Germline trimming cut 2 bases from V and 4 bases from J; bases unmatched to any gene: 1. Systemic immunosuppression or autoimmune disease history was grounds to exclude patients. The sequence was collected from an adult with an advanced solid tumor such as melanoma, head and neck, liver or kidney cancer. Material: CD4+ or CD8+ T cells sorted from blood, obtained in a trial of the OX40 agonist ivuxolimab. The rearrangement links TRBV4-2 to TRBJ1-1; 10 nucleotides agree with TRBD1. In DNA, the CDR3 is TGTGCCAGCAGCCAAAGACAGGGGGCCACTGAAGCTTTCTTT. This gives the protein CASSQRQGATEAFF.